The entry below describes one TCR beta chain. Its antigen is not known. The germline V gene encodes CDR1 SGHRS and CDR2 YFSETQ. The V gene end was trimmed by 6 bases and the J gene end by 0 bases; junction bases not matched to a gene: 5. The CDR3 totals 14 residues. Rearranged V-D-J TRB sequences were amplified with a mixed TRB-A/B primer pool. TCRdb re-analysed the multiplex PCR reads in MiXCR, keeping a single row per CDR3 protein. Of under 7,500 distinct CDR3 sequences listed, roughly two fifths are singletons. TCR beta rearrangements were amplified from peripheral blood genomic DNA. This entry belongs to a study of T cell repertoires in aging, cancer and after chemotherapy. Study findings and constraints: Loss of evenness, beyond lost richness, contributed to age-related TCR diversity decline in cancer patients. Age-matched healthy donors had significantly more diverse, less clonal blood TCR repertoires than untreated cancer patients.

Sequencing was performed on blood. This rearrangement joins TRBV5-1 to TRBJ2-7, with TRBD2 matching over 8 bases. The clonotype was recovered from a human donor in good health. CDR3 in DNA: TGCGCCAGCACCCGGGGGGGCAGCTCCTACGAGCAGTACTTC. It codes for CASTRGGSSYEQYF.